This T cell receptor beta chain derives from a study of blood T cell repertoires in COVID-19. Background on the study: Sites in the United States, Italy and Spain provided acute and convalescent COVID-19 samples. T cells, B-cell-depleted T cells, or PBMCs supplied cDNA or gDNA.

Germline V gene data show CDR1 as ENHRY and CDR2 as SYGVKD. This CDR3 has 14 residues. V lost 4 bases and J 4 bases, leaving 13 bases between the germline ends. Original analysis: Reference gene primer amplification gave nucleated cell count estimates. TCRdb's table, derived via immunoSEQ multiplex PCR, lists solely in-frame clones and lacks some. V and J calls and clone size are given by that table; D and trimming were obtained from the DNA. This sample has 130,000 to 150,000 clones, with 70% to 85% found just once. Material for sequencing was peripheral blood. The source is a woman at least 80 years old with acute or convalescent COVID-19. The chain joins TRBV10-3 to TRBJ1-2, with D maybe TRBD1 (5 bases). CDR3 residues: CAISVEQAGYGYTF. DNA for the CDR3: TGTGCCATCAGTGTCGAACAGGCCGGCTATGGCTACACCTTC.